This T cell receptor (beta chain) derives from a study of T cell repertoires in cytomegalovirus infection. TCRdb re-derived calls from the reads in MiXCR, one entry per CDR3 protein. The sample has fewer than 250,000 distinct CDR3 sequences; approximately 22% are singletons. V was clipped by 5 bases and J by 5 bases; unmatched bases: 3. Germline V CDR1 and CDR2: LNHDA, SQIVND (reference sequence). CDR3 length: 13 residues. The clonotype originates from a human donor in good health (CMV status not recorded). Some clones in this sample may be carry-over from other donors' samples. Input material: CD8+ T cells from PBMCs. V is TRBV19 and J is TRBJ1-5; 7 nucleotides agree with TRBD1. In DNA form, the CDR3 reads TGTGCCAGTAGTGGGGACAGATATCAGCCCCAGCATTTT. Protein: CASSGDRYQPQHF.